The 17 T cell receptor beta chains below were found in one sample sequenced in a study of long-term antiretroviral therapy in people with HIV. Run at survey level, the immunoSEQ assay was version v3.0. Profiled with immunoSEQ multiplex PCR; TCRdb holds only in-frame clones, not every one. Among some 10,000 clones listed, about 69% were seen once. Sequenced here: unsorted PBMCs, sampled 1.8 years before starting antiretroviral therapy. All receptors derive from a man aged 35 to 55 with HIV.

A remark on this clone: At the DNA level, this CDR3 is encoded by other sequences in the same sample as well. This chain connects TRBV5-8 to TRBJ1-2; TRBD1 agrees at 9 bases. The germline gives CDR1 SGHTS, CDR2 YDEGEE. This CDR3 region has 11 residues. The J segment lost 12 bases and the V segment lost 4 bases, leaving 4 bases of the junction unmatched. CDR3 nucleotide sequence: TGTGCCAGCAGCCCGGGGACAGGGAACACCTTC. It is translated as CASSPGTGNTF.

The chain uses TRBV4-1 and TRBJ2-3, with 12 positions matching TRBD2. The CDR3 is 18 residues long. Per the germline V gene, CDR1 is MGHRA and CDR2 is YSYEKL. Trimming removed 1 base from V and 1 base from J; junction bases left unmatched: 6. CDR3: CASSQAPTSGGGTDTQYF. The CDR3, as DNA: TGCGCCAGCAGCCAAGCCCCGACTAGCGGGGGTGGCACAGATACGCAGTATTTT.

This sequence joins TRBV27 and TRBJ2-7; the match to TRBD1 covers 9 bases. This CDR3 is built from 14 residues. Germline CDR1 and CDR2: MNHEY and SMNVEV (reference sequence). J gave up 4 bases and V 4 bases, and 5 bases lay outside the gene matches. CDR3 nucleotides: TGTGCCAGCAGTTCCTACGGGACAGGGTACGAGCAGTACTTC. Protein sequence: CASSSYGTGYEQYF.

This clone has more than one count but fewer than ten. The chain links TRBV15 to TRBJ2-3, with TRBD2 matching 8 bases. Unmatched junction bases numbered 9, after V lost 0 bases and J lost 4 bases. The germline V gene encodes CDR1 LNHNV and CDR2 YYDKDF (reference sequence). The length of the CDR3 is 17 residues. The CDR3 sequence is CATSRDPMAGGADTQYF. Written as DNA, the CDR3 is TGTGCCACCAGCAGAGATCCCATGGCGGGGGGCGCAGATACGCAGTATTTT. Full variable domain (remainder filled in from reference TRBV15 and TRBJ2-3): DAMVIQNPRYQVTQFGKPVTLSCSQTLNHNVMYWYQQKSSQAPKLLFHYYDKDFNNEADTPDNFQSRRPNTSFCFLDIRSPGLGDTAMYLCATSRDPMAGGADTQYFGPGTRLTVL.

The CDR3 protein is CASSIAASGATKNIQYF. DNA of the CDR3: TGTGCCAGTAGTATAGCGGCTAGCGGGGCCACCAAAAACATTCAGTACTTC. The chain has TRBV19 and TRBJ2-4; 9 nucleotides match TRBD2. This CDR3 region has 17 residues. The V segment lost 1 base and the J segment 2 bases; nucleotides outside the gene matches: 6. The germline V gene encodes CDR1 LNHDA and CDR2 SQIVND (reference sequence).

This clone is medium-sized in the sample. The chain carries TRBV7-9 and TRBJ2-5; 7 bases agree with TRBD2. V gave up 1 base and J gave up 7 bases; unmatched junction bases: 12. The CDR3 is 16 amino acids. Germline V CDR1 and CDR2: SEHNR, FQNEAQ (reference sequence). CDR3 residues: CASSLEFSAGPMTQYF. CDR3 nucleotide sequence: TGTGCCAGCAGCTTAGAGTTTTCAGCGGGGCCCATGACCCAGTACTTC.

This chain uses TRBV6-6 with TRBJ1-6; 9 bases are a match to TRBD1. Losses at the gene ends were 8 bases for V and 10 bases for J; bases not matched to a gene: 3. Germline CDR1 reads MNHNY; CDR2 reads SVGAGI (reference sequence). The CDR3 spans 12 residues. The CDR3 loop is CASDRGKSPLHF. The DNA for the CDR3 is TGTGCCAGCGACAGGGGGAAGTCACCCCTCCACTTT.

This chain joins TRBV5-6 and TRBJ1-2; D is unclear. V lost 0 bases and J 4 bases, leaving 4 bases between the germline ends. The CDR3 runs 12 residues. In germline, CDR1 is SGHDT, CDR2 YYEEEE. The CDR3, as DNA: TGTGCCAGCAGCTTGGGCAGCTATGGCTACACCTTC. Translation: CASSLGSYGYTF.

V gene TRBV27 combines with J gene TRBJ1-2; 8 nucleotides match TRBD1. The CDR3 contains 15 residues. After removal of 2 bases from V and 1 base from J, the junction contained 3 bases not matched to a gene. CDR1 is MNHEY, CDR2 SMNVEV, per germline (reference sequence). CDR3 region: CASSLGQGINYGYTF. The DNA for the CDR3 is TGTGCCAGCAGTTTAGGACAGGGAATTAACTATGGCTACACCTTC.

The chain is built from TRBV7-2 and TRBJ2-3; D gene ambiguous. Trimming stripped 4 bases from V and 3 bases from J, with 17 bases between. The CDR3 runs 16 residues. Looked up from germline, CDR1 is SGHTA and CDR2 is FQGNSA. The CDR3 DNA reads TGTGCCAGCAGCTCCCTCGGGCAGAGTAGTACAGATACGCAGTATTTT. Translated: CASSSLGQSSTDTQYF.

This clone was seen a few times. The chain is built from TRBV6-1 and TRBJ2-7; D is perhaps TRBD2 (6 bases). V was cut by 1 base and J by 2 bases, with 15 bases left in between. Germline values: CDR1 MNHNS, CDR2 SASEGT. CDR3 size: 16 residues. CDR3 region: CASSEEPGGWPYEQYF. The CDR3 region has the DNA TGTGCCAGCAGTGAAGAGCCTGGGGGGTGGCCCTACGAGCAGTACTTC.

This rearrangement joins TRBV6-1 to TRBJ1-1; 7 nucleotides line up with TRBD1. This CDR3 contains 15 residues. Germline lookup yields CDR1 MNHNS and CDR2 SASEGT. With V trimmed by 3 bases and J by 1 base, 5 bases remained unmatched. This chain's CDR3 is CASSDGAGGNTEAFF. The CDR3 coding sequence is TGTGCCAGCAGTGATGGGGCAGGGGGGAACACTGAAGCTTTCTTT.

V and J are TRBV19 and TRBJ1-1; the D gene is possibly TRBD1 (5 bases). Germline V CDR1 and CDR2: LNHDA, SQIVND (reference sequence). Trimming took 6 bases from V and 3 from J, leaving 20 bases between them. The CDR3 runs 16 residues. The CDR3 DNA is TGTGCCAGTAGCCCCCCAGGCGACAGACGGTACACTGAAGCTTTCTTT. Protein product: CASSPPGDRRYTEAFF.

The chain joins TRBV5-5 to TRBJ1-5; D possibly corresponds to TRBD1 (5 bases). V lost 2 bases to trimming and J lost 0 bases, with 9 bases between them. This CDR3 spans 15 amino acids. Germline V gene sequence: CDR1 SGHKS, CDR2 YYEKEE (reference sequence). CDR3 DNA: TGTGCCAGCAGCTTACAGGCCTTTAGCAATCAGCCCCAGCATTTT. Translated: CASSLQAFSNQPQHF.

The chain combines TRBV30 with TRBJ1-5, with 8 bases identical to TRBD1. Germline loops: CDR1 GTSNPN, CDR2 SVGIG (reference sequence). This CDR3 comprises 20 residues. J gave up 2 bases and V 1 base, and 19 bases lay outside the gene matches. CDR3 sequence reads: CAWSGGLEQGAPGGNQPQHF. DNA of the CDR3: TGTGCCTGGAGTGGCGGGCTCGAGCAGGGGGCCCCAGGCGGCAATCAGCCCCAGCATTTT.

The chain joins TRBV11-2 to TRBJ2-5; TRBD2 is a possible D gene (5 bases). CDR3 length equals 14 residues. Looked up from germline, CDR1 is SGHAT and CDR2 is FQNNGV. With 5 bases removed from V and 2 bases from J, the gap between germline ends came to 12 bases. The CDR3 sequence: CASSPPGYQETQYF. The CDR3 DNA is TGTGCCAGCAGCCCTCCGGGGTATCAAGAGACCCAGTACTTC.

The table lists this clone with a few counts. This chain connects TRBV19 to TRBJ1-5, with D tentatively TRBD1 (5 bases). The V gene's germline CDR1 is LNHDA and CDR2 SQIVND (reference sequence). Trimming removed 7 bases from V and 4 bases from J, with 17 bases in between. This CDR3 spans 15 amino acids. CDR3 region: CASTPRGGGNQPQHF. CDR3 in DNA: TGTGCCAGTACTCCCCGGGGGGGTGGTAATCAGCCCCAGCATTTT.